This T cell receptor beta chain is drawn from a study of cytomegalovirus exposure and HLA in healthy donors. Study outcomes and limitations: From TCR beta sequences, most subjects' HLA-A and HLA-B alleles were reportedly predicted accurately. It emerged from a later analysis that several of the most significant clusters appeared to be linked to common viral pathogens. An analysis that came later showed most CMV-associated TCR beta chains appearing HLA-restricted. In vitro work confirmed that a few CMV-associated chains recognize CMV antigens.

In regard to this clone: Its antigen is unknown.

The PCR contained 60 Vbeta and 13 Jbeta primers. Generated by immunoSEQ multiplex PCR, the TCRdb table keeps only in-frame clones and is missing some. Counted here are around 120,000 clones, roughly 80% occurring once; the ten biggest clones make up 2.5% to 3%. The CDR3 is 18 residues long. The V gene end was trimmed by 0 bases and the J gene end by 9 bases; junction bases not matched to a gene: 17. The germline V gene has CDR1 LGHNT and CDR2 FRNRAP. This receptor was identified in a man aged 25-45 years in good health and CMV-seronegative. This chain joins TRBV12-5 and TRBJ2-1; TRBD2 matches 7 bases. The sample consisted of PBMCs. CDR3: CASGLVILAGDPGGEQFF. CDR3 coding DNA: TGTGCTAGTGGTTTGGTAATCTTGGCGGGAGACCCCGGCGGTGAGCAGTTCTTC.